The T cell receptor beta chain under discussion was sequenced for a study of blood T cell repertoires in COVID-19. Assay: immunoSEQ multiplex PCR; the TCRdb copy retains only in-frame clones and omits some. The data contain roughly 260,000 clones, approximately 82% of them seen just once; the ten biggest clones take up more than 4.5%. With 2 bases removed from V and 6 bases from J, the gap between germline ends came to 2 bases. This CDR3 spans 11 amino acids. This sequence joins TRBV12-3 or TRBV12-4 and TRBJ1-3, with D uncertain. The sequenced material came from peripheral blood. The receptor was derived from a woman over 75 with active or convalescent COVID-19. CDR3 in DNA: TGTGCCAGCAGTTTACAAAACACCATATATTTT. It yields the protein CASSLQNTIYF.